Listed below are T cell receptor beta chains from one sample, sequenced in a study of T cell repertoires in cytomegalovirus infection. TCRdb fed the reads into MiXCR, producing one record per CDR3 protein. Of hundreds of thousands of distinct CDR3 sequences in the sample, roughly 30% were seen once. Antigen specificity for these receptors is unknown. The material sequenced was cultured PBMCs, taken from culture after CMV antigen stimulation. The receptors derive from a human donor in good health (CMV status not recorded). Some clones in this sample may be carry-over from other donors' samples. Both conserved end residues are part of each CDR3. D genes are given only for firm matches. Size is stated for part of the rows, as once, few or many counts, or as a class when the clone is expanded.

d_call clone_size j_call v_call cdr3_aa cdr3_nt
. . TRBJ2-1 TRBV7-9 CASSFQVDEQFF TGTGCCAGCAGCTTCCAGGTAGATGAGCAGTTCTTC
TRBD1 . TRBJ1-2 TRBV24-1 CATTDGQGYGYTF TGTGCCACCACCGATGGACAGGGCTATGGCTACACCTTC
. . TRBJ2-3 TRBV28 CASWRGPNTDTQYF TGTGCCAGCTGGCGGGGACCGAACACAGATACGCAGTATTTT
TRBD1 . TRBJ1-4 TRBV20-1 CSAMDRGDQEKLFF TGCAGTGCAATGGACAGGGGCGATCAGGAAAAACTGTTTTTT
. few TRBJ2-7 TRBV7-2 CASSLTGPFYEQYF TGTGCCAGCAGCTTGACAGGACCCTTCTACGAGCAGTACTTC
. . TRBJ1-3 TRBV5-5 CASSLVSGAGNTIYF TGTGCCAGCAGCTTGGTATCCGGGGCTGGAAACACCATATATTTT
. many TRBJ1-5 TRBV7-2 CASSVSSNQPQHF TGTGCCAGCAGCGTTAGTAGCAATCAGCCCCAGCATTTT
. . TRBJ1-1 TRBV7-9 CASSLDGGVSGVNTEAFF TGTGCCAGCAGCTTAGACGGTGGAGTATCAGGAGTTAACACTGAAGCTTTCTTT
. few TRBJ2-7 TRBV6-1 CASSQGGEYYEQYF TGTGCCAGCAGTCAGGGGGGGGAGTACTACGAGCAGTACTTC
. few TRBJ1-6 TRBV5-6 CASSLGGYGSSPLHF TGTGCCAGCAGCTTGGGGGGCTATGGATCTTCACCCCTCCACTTT
TRBD2 many TRBJ2-4 TRBV7-2 CASSLAGTSGRARPLAKNIQYF TGTGCCAGCAGCTTAGCGGGGACTAGCGGGAGGGCCCGACCCCTAGCCAAAAACATTCAGTACTTC
TRBD1 . TRBJ2-7 TRBV5-6 CASSFVRQGAYEQYF TGTGCCAGCAGCTTCGTCCGACAGGGGGCCTACGAGCAGTACTTC
TRBD1 few TRBJ1-4 TRBV12-3/TRBV12-4 CASSSSGGWEKLFF TGTGCCAGCAGTTCCTCAGGGGGTTGGGAAAAACTGTTTTTT
. many TRBJ1-1 TRBV7-2 CASSFFRADTEAFF TGTGCCAGCAGCTTTTTTCGAGCGGACACTGAAGCTTTCTTT
. many TRBJ2-2 TRBV7-2 CASTNFANTGELFF TGTGCCAGCACCAACTTCGCGAACACCGGGGAGCTGTTTTTT
TRBD2 few TRBJ2-1 TRBV12-3/TRBV12-4 CASSKLAGGTLYNEQFF TGTGCCAGCAGTAAACTAGCGGGAGGAACCCTTTATAATGAGCAGTTCTTC
TRBD2 many TRBJ2-1 TRBV7-2 CASSYLAGRNNEQFF TGTGCCAGCAGCTACTTAGCGGGACGAAACAATGAGCAGTTCTTC
TRBD2 . TRBJ2-2 TRBV7-8 CASGGLARVGELFF TGTGCCAGCGGGGGACTAGCGCGGGTCGGGGAGCTGTTTTTT
. many TRBJ2-1 TRBV7-2 CASSLAGGRNNEQFF TGTGCCAGCAGCTTAGCGGGGGGCCGGAACAATGAGCAGTTCTTC
TRBD1 . TRBJ2-2 TRBV20-1 CSARDPRGLTGELFF TGCAGTGCTAGAGATCCCAGGGGGCTCACCGGGGAGCTGTTTTTT
TRBD2 . TRBJ2-3 TRBV20-1 CSARVTGGGDTDTQYF TGCAGTGCTAGAGTAACGGGGGGAGGGGACACAGATACGCAGTATTTT
. . TRBJ2-2 TRBV13 CASSLGRRNTGELFF TGTGCCAGCAGCTTAGGGCGCCGGAACACCGGGGAGCTGTTTTTT
. . TRBJ2-5 TRBV7-8 CASSPRMPQETQYF TGTGCCAGCAGCCCCCGCATGCCCCAAGAGACCCAGTACTTC
TRBD1 . TRBJ1-4 TRBV12-3/TRBV12-4 CASRGTGHEKLFF TGTGCCAGCCGGGGGACAGGGCACGAAAAACTGTTTTTT
. few TRBJ2-7 TRBV6-1 CASSDPYEQYF TGTGCCAGCAGTGATCCCTACGAGCAGTACTTC
. . TRBJ1-2 TRBV7-2 CASSQPTELYGYTF TGTGCCAGCAGCCAACCGACAGAACTCTATGGCTACACCTTC
TRBD2 few TRBJ2-1 TRBV19 CASSRGSGRSGEQFF TGTGCCAGTAGTCGGGGAAGCGGGAGATCCGGTGAGCAGTTCTTC
TRBD2 few TRBJ2-7 TRBV7-2 CASKIVAGAFLEQYF TGTGCCAGCAAGATTGTAGCGGGGGCTTTCCTAGAGCAGTACTTC
TRBD2 many TRBJ2-3 TRBV7-2 CASSLMASGSADTQYF TGTGCCAGCAGCTTAATGGCTAGCGGGAGTGCAGATACGCAGTATTTT
. many TRBJ2-3 TRBV7-2 CASRLTRDTRTDTQYF TGTGCCAGCAGGTTAACCCGGGATACACGCACAGATACGCAGTATTTT
. . TRBJ1-1 TRBV11-2 CASSRWEGVMNTEAFF TGTGCCAGCAGCCGCTGGGAGGGGGTAATGAACACTGAAGCTTTCTTT
. many TRBJ2-1 TRBV7-2 CASSLGQSNEQFF TGTGCCAGCAGCCTGGGGCAGAGCAATGAGCAGTTCTTC
. . TRBJ1-6 TRBV4-1 CASSQDGEGYRSPLHF TGCGCCAGCAGCCAAGACGGTGAGGGGTATCGATCACCCCTCCACTTT
. . TRBJ2-2 TRBV12-5 CASGLLGGELFF TGTGCTAGTGGTTTGCTCGGCGGGGAGCTGTTTTTT
TRBD1 few TRBJ1-2 TRBV7-2 CASSLVTGDYGYTF TGTGCCAGCAGCTTAGTAACAGGGGACTATGGCTACACCTTC
. . TRBJ2-5 TRBV3-1 CASSQIGGKETQYF TGTGCCAGCAGCCAGATCGGAGGGAAAGAGACCCAGTACTTC
. few TRBJ2-1 TRBV6-2/TRBV6-3 CASSYSKDEQFF TGTGCCAGCAGTTACTCGAAGGATGAGCAGTTCTTC
. few TRBJ1-3 TRBV12-3/TRBV12-4 CASSLWASLSGNTIYF TGTGCCAGCAGTTTGTGGGCCAGCCTCTCTGGAAACACCATATATTTT
. . TRBJ1-1 TRBV6-1 CASITVTEAFF TGTGCCAGCATTACGGTCACTGAAGCTTTCTTT
TRBD2 . TRBJ2-2 TRBV6-2/TRBV6-3 CASSSLRSGRVELFF TGTGCCAGCAGTAGCCTCAGAAGCGGGAGAGTGGAGCTGTTTTTT